Below, one TCR beta chain is given with its context. These data belong to a study of radiotherapy plus CTLA-4 blockade in lung cancer. The length of the CDR3 is 17 residues. Assay used: immunoSEQ multiplex PCR; TCRdb lists only in-frame clones, some missing. Of around 120,000 clones in the sample, about four fifths were seen once. The material was peripheral blood, obtained from a patient treated with radiotherapy plus ipilimumab. The receptor comes from a human donor with non-small cell lung cancer who had a partial response to radiotherapy plus ipilimumab. The gene calls are TRBV21-1 and TRBJ1-2; the table's D gene call, TRBD1, was not cross checked with the DNA. TRBV21-1 is an annotated pseudogene. The CDR3 here is CASSVGGDRGPSYGYTF. CDR3 nucleotide sequence: TGTGCCAGCAGCGTTGGAGGGGACAGGGGGCCCAGCTATGGCTACACCTTC.